The rows below give T cell receptor beta chains drawn from one sample of a study of technical replicates of blood from several donors. Here immunoSEQ multiplex PCR was the method, and the copy in TCRdb shows in-frame clones only, minus some. In the table there are 65,000 to 90,000 clones, 93% of which are singletons. The sequenced sample was T cells isolated from PBMCs. The source is a human donor in good health. CDR3s include the opening cysteine and the closing phenylalanine or tryptophan. The D gene is left open where the match is weak. Some rows mark clone size as missing; the rest say once, few, many or name a class of expanded clone.

TRBV28	TRBJ1-1	NA	NA	CASRIQGTAFF	TGTGCCAGCAGAATACAGGGTACGGCTTTCTTT
TRBV7-8	TRBJ1-5	NA	NA	CASSLAQDLSNQPQHF	TGTGCCAGCAGCTTAGCGCAGGATCTTAGCAATCAGCCCCAGCATTTT
TRBV15	TRBJ1-5	NA	NA	CATSRDIGNNQPQHF	TGTGCCACCAGCAGAGATATCGGGAACAATCAGCCCCAGCATTTT
TRBV11-3	TRBJ1-3	NA	once	CASSGQSGNTIYF	TGTGCCAGCAGTGGACAGTCTGGAAACACCATATATTTT
TRBV7-9	TRBJ2-7	NA	NA	CASSFGGRYEQYF	TGTGCCAGCAGCTTCGGGGGAAGATACGAGCAGTACTTC
TRBV7-9	TRBJ2-7	NA	once	CASSGNRELYEQYF	TGTGCCAGCAGCGGAAACAGGGAGCTCTACGAGCAGTACTTC
TRBV5-1	TRBJ2-3	NA	NA	CASSLTDTQYF	TGCGCCAGCAGCCTCACAGATACGCAGTATTTT
TRBV28	TRBJ1-5	NA	NA	CASSLSDSGLYSNQPQHF	TGTGCCAGCAGTTTATCGGACAGTGGCCTTTATAGCAATCAGCCCCAGCATTTT
TRBV19	TRBJ1-2	TRBD1	NA	CASSHGQGRYGYTF	TGTGCCAGTAGTCACGGACAGGGGAGGTATGGCTACACCTTC
TRBV10-1	TRBJ1-5	NA	NA	CASSGRRSAQPQHF	TGCGCCAGCAGTGGGAGGAGGTCGGCACAGCCCCAGCATTTT
TRBV5-1	TRBJ2-5	NA	NA	CASSLARTLQETQYF	TGCGCCAGCAGCTTGGCGAGGACACTCCAAGAGACCCAGTACTTC
TRBV10-1	TRBJ2-7	TRBD1	NA	CASSGSRGIDEQYF	TGCGCCAGCAGTGGGAGCAGGGGGATCGACGAGCAGTACTTC
TRBV4-2	TRBJ1-1	TRBD1	NA	CASSPGTGGLNTEAFF	TGTGCCAGCAGCCCCGGGACAGGCGGCTTGAACACTGAAGCTTTCTTT
TRBV29-1	TRBJ2-5	TRBD1	NA	CSVEDKGAVVETQYF	TGCAGCGTTGAAGATAAGGGGGCAGTGGTCGAGACCCAGTACTTC
TRBV7-6	TRBJ1-5	NA	NA	CASSLSGIGNQPQHF	TGTGCCAGCAGCTTATCAGGGATTGGCAATCAGCCCCAGCATTTT
TRBV6-6	TRBJ1-1	NA	NA	CASSFRGSPNTEAFF	TGTGCCAGCAGTTTTCGAGGTTCCCCGAACACTGAAGCTTTCTTT
TRBV5-1	TRBJ1-1	NA	NA	CASSLAVHSSNTEAFF	TGCGCCAGCAGCTTGGCAGTACATAGCTCGAACACTGAAGCTTTCTTT
TRBV19	TRBJ2-2	TRBD2	few	CASSIGGRAVGELFF	TGTGCCAGTAGTATAGGCGGGAGGGCCGTAGGGGAGCTGTTTTTT
TRBV5-1	TRBJ2-1	TRBD2	NA	CASSLDREEGEQFF	TGCGCCAGCAGCTTGGACCGGGAGGAAGGTGAGCAGTTCTTC
TRBV5-8	TRBJ1-6	TRBD1	once	CASSWTGYNSPLHF	TGTGCCAGCAGCTGGACAGGGTATAATTCACCCCTCCACTTT
TRBV28	TRBJ2-1	NA	NA	CASSSFDMGGYNEQFF	TGTGCCAGCAGTTCCTTTGACATGGGGGGATACAATGAGCAGTTCTTC
TRBV30	TRBJ2-3	TRBD2	NA	CAWSVSGGALHTDTQYF	TGTGCCTGGAGTGTAAGCGGGGGGGCCCTCCACACAGATACGCAGTATTTT
TRBV6-5	TRBJ1-3	NA	NA	CASSYGQGNTIYF	TGTGCCAGCAGCTACGGACAAGGAAACACCATATATTTT
TRBV2	TRBJ2-7	TRBD1	NA	CASRRRTGSSSYEQYF	TGTGCCAGCAGGAGGAGGACAGGGTCTTCCTCCTACGAGCAGTACTTC
TRBV4-1	TRBJ1-2	NA	NA	CASSPPAPRVGYGYTF	TGCGCCAGCAGCCCCCCGGCCCCGAGGGTAGGGTATGGCTACACCTTC
TRBV5-1	TRBJ1-1	TRBD1	once	CASSLGQGSTEAFF	TGCGCCAGCAGCTTGGGACAGGGGAGCACTGAAGCTTTCTTT
TRBV20-1	TRBJ2-7	TRBD1	NA	CSAGTGDEQYF	TGCAGTGCTGGAACAGGGGACGAGCAGTACTTC
TRBV19	TRBJ1-2	TRBD1	once	CASSKSTGGTLHGYTF	TGTGCCAGTAGTAAATCGACAGGGGGGACGCTCCATGGCTACACCTTC